The 23 T cell receptor beta chains presented below share a single source sample, sequenced in a study of T cells in Graves' hyperthyroidism and ophthalmopathy. Amplification of TCR beta CDR3 regions was performed using RNA transcripts as template. The TCR CDR3 first-round RT-PCR relied on the HTBI primer set. TCRdb analysed the multiplex PCR reads with MiXCR anew, one entry per CDR3 protein. The data contain roughly 500,000 distinct CDR3 sequences, 14% of them seen just once; the ten biggest clones take up almost 6%. The sample comprised blood. All receptors come from a woman in her 30s with Graves' hyperthyroidism that later progressed to Graves' ophthalmopathy.

This clonotype was seen a few times. The chain joins TRBV9 to TRBJ1-2; TRBD1 agrees at 7 bases. V lost 0 bases and J lost 3; bases outside the gene matches: 8. CDR3 length equals 16 residues. The germline V gene has CDR1 SGDLS and CDR2 YYNGEE. For the CDR3, the DNA is TGTGCCAGCAGCGTAGTCTCCACAGGGGATTACTATGGCTACACCTTC. Protein product: CASSVVSTGDYYGYTF.

Remarks on this clonotype: A clone one base away is much larger, so this may be a read error. The chain uses TRBV28 and TRBJ1-2, with D uncertain. Germline V gene data show CDR1 as MDHEN and CDR2 as SYDVKM. The CDR3 runs to 16 residues. The germline V and J ends were trimmed by 5 bases and 4 bases, with 20 bases remaining between them. The CDR3 nucleotides read TGTGCCAGCAGTCCTCTCACAGAGGGCGGGATCTATGGCTACACCTTC. It translates to CASSPLTEGGIYGYTF.

The chain employs TRBV5-1 and TRBJ1-2, with 9 nucleotides matching TRBD1. The CDR3 length is 15 residues. The J segment lost 3 bases and the V segment lost 0 bases, leaving 3 bases of the junction unmatched. Germline-derived CDR1 and CDR2 are SGHRS and YFSETQ. The CDR3 DNA sequence: TGCGCCAGCAGCTTGGGGACAGGGGACGACTATGGCTACACCTTC. Protein: CASSLGTGDDYGYTF.

This clonotype was found a few times. The chain uses TRBV25-1 and TRBJ2-1, with 8 bases lining up with TRBD2. The length of the CDR3 is 14 residues. V shed 5 bases and J 15 bases; nucleotides not matched to a gene: 15. Germline values: CDR1 MGHDK, CDR2 SYGVNS. CDR3 sequence (DNA): TGTGCCAGCAGTAGGGCGGGAGGTCTTCCAACGTGGTTCTTC. Translated: CASSRAGGLPTWFF.

This clonotype was counted many times. The chain couples TRBV20-1 to TRBJ1-4, with D unresolved. V gave up 4 bases and J gave up 8 bases, with 14 bases separating them. The CDR3 runs 13 residues. Germline V gene data show CDR1 as DFQATT and CDR2 as SNEGSKA (reference sequence). The CDR3 bases are TGCAGTGCTACAGAGCCAAGGAGGGAAAAACTGTTTTTT. Protein: CSATEPRREKLFF.

In this sample, this clonotype turned up once. The rearrangement links TRBV11-2 to TRBJ2-4, with 11 positions matching TRBD2. The trim removed 2 bases at V and 0 bases at J, leaving 12 bases unmatched. CDR1 is SGHAT, CDR2 FQNNGV, per germline. The length of the CDR3 is 20 residues. The CDR3 nucleotides are TGTGCCAGCAGCTTATGGGGTAGCGGGAGGGCCGGAATAGCCAAAAACATTCAGTACTTC. Its protein is CASSLWGSGRAGIAKNIQYF.

This chain connects TRBV6-2 or TRBV6-3 to TRBJ2-7; no reliable D call. The CDR3 has 11 amino acids. Trimming removed 5 bases from V and 6 bases from J, with 8 bases in between. Germline CDR1 reads MNHEY; CDR2 reads SVGEGT. The chain's CDR3 is CASSAPTEQYF. In DNA form, the CDR3 reads TGTGCCAGCAGTGCGCCCACCGAGCAGTACTTC.

The chain has TRBV3-1 and TRBJ2-3, with 14 nucleotides matching TRBD2. V shed 4 bases and J 3 bases; nucleotides not matched to a gene: 21. The germline gives CDR1 LGHDT, CDR2 YNNKEL (reference sequence). This CDR3 is built from 22 residues. CDR3 loop: CASSPQRRLAGGPCERTDTQYF. CDR3 DNA sequence: TGTGCCAGCAGCCCCCAACGTCGACTAGCGGGAGGGCCTTGTGAAAGAACAGATACGCAGTATTTT.

Many counts were recorded for this clonotype. V and J are TRBV9 and TRBJ1-1, with D perhaps TRBD1 (6 bases). The CDR3 spans 14 residues. Germline lookup yields CDR1 SGDLS and CDR2 YYNGEE. The germline V and J ends were trimmed by 0 bases and 4 bases, with 10 bases remaining between them. CDR3 coding DNA: TGTGCCAGCAGCGTAGGAGGGGGGGTCACTGAAGCTTTCTTT. This sequence encodes CASSVGGGVTEAFF.

This clonotype occurred many times. The rearrangement joins TRBV12-3 or TRBV12-4 to TRBJ1-1, with D tentatively TRBD1 (5 bases). V dropped 5 bases and J dropped 6 bases, with 16 bases sitting between them. The CDR3 runs to 14 residues. DNA for the CDR3: TGTGCCAGCAGTGTAGTTCAGGGCCCCTCTGAAGCTTTCTTT. As protein: CASSVVQGPSEAFF.

This clonotype was detected ten times or more. The chain uses TRBV11-3 and TRBJ2-1; the D gene is possibly TRBD2 (5 bases). The CDR3 totals 15 residues. Germline CDR1 SGHNT, CDR2 YENEEA. Trimming stripped 0 bases from V and 6 bases from J, with 12 bases between. CDR3 in DNA: TGTGCCAGCAGCTTAGATCGGATCGCGGGCAATGAGCAGTTCTTC. It translates to CASSLDRIAGNEQFF.

The sample holds many counts of this clonotype. The rearrangement joins TRBV27 to TRBJ2-2, with a weak D call TRBD2 (5 bases). The CDR3 has 17 amino acids. CDR1 MNHEY and CDR2 SMNVEV come from the germline V gene (reference sequence). V gave up 4 bases and J gave up 0 bases, with 15 bases separating them. The CDR3 reads CASSSHLATTNTGELFF. The DNA for the CDR3 is TGTGCCAGCAGTTCCCATTTAGCGACAACGAACACCGGGGAGCTGTTTTTT.

V and J are TRBV20-1 and TRBJ2-3; 12 bases are shared with TRBD2. Unmatched junction bases numbered 8, after V lost 0 bases and J lost 4 bases. Germline CDR1 DFQATT, CDR2 SNEGSKA (reference sequence). The CDR3 is made up of 17 amino acids. CDR3 region: CSARDIASGRAPDTQYF. Written as DNA, the CDR3 is TGCAGTGCTAGAGATATAGCTAGCGGGAGGGCCCCAGATACGCAGTATTTT.

V usage is TRBV20-1 and J usage is TRBJ1-2; the D is unclear. Trimming removed 6 bases at V and 0 bases at J, with 8 bases between. Germline CDR1 reads DFQATT; CDR2 reads SNEGSKA (reference sequence). The CDR3 spans 12 residues. The CDR3 DNA is TGCAGTGCCCACAGAGCTAACTATGGCTACACCTTC. Amino acids: CSAHRANYGYTF.

In its sample, this clonotype was seen many times. The chain carries TRBV6-1 and TRBJ2-1; 8 bases map to TRBD2. Unmatched junction bases numbered 6, after V lost 7 bases and J lost 4 bases. The germline gives CDR1 MNHNS, CDR2 SASEGT. The CDR3 is 14 amino acids. DNA of the CDR3: TGTGCCAGCACGTATAGCGGGGAATACAATGAGCAGTTCTTC. This sequence encodes CASTYSGEYNEQFF.

Many counts were recorded for this clonotype. This chain uses TRBV12-3 or TRBV12-4 with TRBJ1-5; D is undetermined. Trimming took off 2 bases at V and 2 bases at J, with 7 bases between the two ends. The CDR3 totals 14 residues. CDR3 DNA sequence: TGTGCCAGCAGTTTACCGCAGGGCAATCAGCCCCAGCATTTT. Amino acid sequence: CASSLPQGNQPQHF.

This clonotype was seen at least ten times. V and J are TRBV7-9 and TRBJ1-2; 7 nucleotides agree with TRBD1. V lost 7 bases to trimming and J lost 6 bases; unmatched junction nucleotides: 5. The CDR3 consists of 12 residues. Germline V CDR1 and CDR2: SEHNR, FQNEAQ (reference sequence). Here the CDR3 reads CASIQGEDGYTF. CDR3 sequence (DNA): TGTGCCAGCATCCAGGGGGAGGATGGCTACACCTTC.

As regards this clonotype: A read error is possible here, since a much larger clone lies one base away. The chain joins TRBV19 to TRBJ1-1; D gene uncertain. In germline, CDR1 is LNHDA, CDR2 SQIVND (reference sequence). This CDR3 has 15 amino acids. Here the CDR3 reads CSSSIPQAPNTEAFF. Written as DNA, the CDR3 is TGTTCCAGTAGTATCCCCCAGGCCCCAAACACTGAAGCTTTCTTT.

This clonotype was detected ten times or more. This chain links TRBV25-1 with TRBJ1-2, with 8 bases identical to TRBD1. The CDR3 has 14 amino acids. V shed 7 bases, J shed 2 bases, and the junction held 6 bases outside the gene matches. The germline CDR1 and CDR2 sequences are MGHDK and SYGVNS. This CDR3 reads CASTPGGANYGYTF. The CDR3 region has the DNA TGTGCCAGCACCCCAGGGGGCGCAAACTATGGCTACACCTTC.

This clonotype was seen repeatedly, ten times or more. The CDR3 protein is CASSLPKGEKLFF. The DNA for the CDR3 is TGTGCCAGCAGTTTACCGAAGGGTGAAAAACTGTTTTTT. This chain connects TRBV28 to TRBJ1-4; D is unresolved. Trimming stripped 2 bases from V and 7 bases from J, with 8 bases between. Germline V gives CDR1 MDHEN, CDR2 SYDVKM. This CDR3 spans 13 amino acids.

This clonotype was seen a handful of times. This chain connects TRBV10-3 to TRBJ2-6; weak D call: TRBD1 (7 bases). The CDR3 sequence is 17 residues long. Germline CDR1 reads ENHRY; CDR2 reads SYGVKD. The germline V and J ends were trimmed by 11 bases and 0 bases, with 20 bases remaining between them. CDR3 DNA sequence: TGTGCCGCGGGGTCGACAGGGAGTCTCTCTGGGGCCAACGTCCTGACTTTC. Its protein product is CAAGSTGSLSGANVLTF.

There are many counts of this clonotype. The chain joins TRBV5-5 to TRBJ1-2; D might be TRBD1 (5 bases). The CDR3 spans 16 residues. V gave up 4 bases and J gave up 4 bases, with 20 bases separating them. The germline V gene encodes CDR1 SGHKS and CDR2 YYEKEE (reference sequence). CDR3 nucleotides: TGTGCCAGCAGCGATAGATCGGGACGGCCGCCCTATGGCTACACCTTC. Protein product: CASSDRSGRPPYGYTF.

This clonotype was seen more than once but under ten times. The chain combines TRBV9 with TRBJ2-1; D might be TRBD1 or TRBD2, each matching 6 bases. This CDR3 is 18 amino acids long. Trimming shortened V by 6 bases and J by 4 bases, and 26 bases separated the two germline ends. The germline gives CDR1 SGDLS, CDR2 YYNGEE. This chain's CDR3 is CASNPGGRSAGLYNEQFF. The CDR3 coding sequence is TGTGCCAGCAACCCCGGGGGCAGGTCAGCTGGGTTATACAATGAGCAGTTCTTC.